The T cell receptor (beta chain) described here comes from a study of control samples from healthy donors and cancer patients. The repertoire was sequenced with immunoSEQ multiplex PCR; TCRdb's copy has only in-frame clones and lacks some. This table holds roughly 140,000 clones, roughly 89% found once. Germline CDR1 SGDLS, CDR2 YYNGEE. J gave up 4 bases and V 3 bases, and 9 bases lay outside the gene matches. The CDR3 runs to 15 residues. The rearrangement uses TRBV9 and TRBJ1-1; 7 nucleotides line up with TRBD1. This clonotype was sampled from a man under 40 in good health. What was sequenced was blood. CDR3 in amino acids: CASSGHTGAATEAFF. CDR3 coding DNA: TGTGCCAGCAGCGGACACACAGGGGCAGCCACTGAAGCTTTCTTT.